The next 29 T cell receptor beta chains were all read from a single sample in a study of prognosis after radiotherapy for stage I lung cancer. Two-round multiplex PCR amplified TCR beta CDR3 from genomic DNA. Initially, in first-round PCR, primers specific to each TRBV and TRBJ gene were used. TCRdb reprocessed the multiplex PCR reads with MiXCR, giving one entry per CDR3 protein. The sample carries about 31,000 distinct CDR3 sequences, roughly two fifths recorded once. The sequenced sample was PBMCs, obtained before or after stereotactic body radiation therapy (not recorded which). The origin of the receptors is a donor aged 50 or older with non-small cell lung cancer.

The CDR3 reads CATSDFTELEAPYEQYF. The CDR3 DNA reads as TGTGCCACCAGTGATTTCACGGAGCTAGAAGCCCCATACGAGCAGTACTTC. J is TRBJ2-7 and V is TRBV24-1; D uncertain. CDR3 length equals 17 residues. Per germline, CDR1 KGHDR and CDR2 SFDVKD. The V end lost 1 base, the J end lost 4 bases, and 19 bases lay between the germline ends.

This clonotype is labeled as medium-sized (0.01 to 0.1%). This chain connects TRBV5-1 to TRBJ1-6, with no clear D. This CDR3 contains 16 residues. Trimming took off 0 bases at V and 0 bases at J, with 7 bases between the two ends. Germline CDR1 and CDR2: SGHRS and YFSETQ. DNA of the CDR3: TGCGCCAGCAGCTTGGAAGGGAGCTCCTATAATTCACCCCTCCACTTT. Translating gives CASSLEGSSYNSPLHF. Full variable domain (remainder filled in from reference TRBV5-1 and TRBJ1-6): KAGVTQTPRYLIKTRGQQVTLSCSPISGHRSVSWYQQTPGQGLQFLFEYFSETQRNKGNFPGRFSGRQFSNSRSEMNVSTLELGDSALYLCASSLEGSSYNSPLHFGNGTRLTVT.

This clonotype was detected many times. The rearrangement joins TRBV29-1 to TRBJ1-3; D gene ambiguous. Germline-derived CDR1 and CDR2 are SQVTM and ANQGSEA. The CDR3 is 14 residues long. Between the trimmed V and J ends, which lost 5 bases and 2 bases, there was a span of 13 bases. CDR3 nucleotide sequence: TGCAGCGTTACGGGTTCGGAGACTGGAAACACCATATATTTT. Residues: CSVTGSETGNTIYF.

The chain employs TRBV11-3 and TRBJ2-3; a possible D gene is TRBD2 (6 bases). CDR1 is SGHNT and CDR2 is YENEEA in the germline V gene. Trimming cost V 5 bases and J 4 bases, with 16 bases left between them. This CDR3 is built from 15 residues. The CDR3: CASSQLAGEADTQYF. CDR3 bases: TGTGCCAGCAGCCAACTAGCTGGAGAGGCAGATACGCAGTATTTT.

This clonotype is medium-sized within its sample. The V gene is TRBV5-1, the J gene TRBJ1-6; 8 bases are shared with TRBD1. Germline values: CDR1 SGHRS, CDR2 YFSETQ. CDR3 length equals 15 residues. Germline trimming cut 1 base from V and 6 bases from J; bases unmatched to any gene: 3. The CDR3 sequence is CASSLTGGTNSPLHF. The CDR3 DNA is TGCGCCAGCAGCTTGACAGGGGGTACTAATTCACCCCTCCACTTT.

This clonotype occurred many times. The genes are TRBV14 and TRBJ1-2; D remains unclear. Per the germline V gene, CDR1 is SGHDN and CDR2 is FVKESK. The V gene lost 3 bases and the J gene lost 0 bases, with 5 bases spanning the gap. This CDR3 region has 13 residues. CDR3 in DNA: TGTGCCAGCAGCCAGGAAGCTAACTATGGCTACACCTTC. Protein sequence: CASSQEANYGYTF.

Details on this clonotype: This is likely a read error, given that the CDR3 carries no conserved phenylalanine or tryptophan at its end. This rearrangement joins TRBV30 to TRBJ1-3; D unclear. V shed 2 bases and J shed 4 bases, with 9 bases lying between them. Germline values: CDR1 GTSNPN, CDR2 SVGIG (reference sequence). CDR3 length equals 13 residues. CDR3: CAWSFGGGNTIYS. DNA for the CDR3: TGTGCCTGGAGTTTTGGTGGAGGAAACACCATATATTCT.

This clonotype was counted many times. This chain connects TRBV7-9 to TRBJ2-7; possible D gene TRBD2, 6 bases. Per germline, CDR1 SEHNR and CDR2 FQNEAQ (reference sequence). The CDR3 sequence is 14 residues long. The CDR3 bases are TGTACATCAGCCCCGGGTAGCGGTCTCTACGAGCAGTACTTC. Its protein product is CTSAPGSGLYEQYF.

On this clonotype itself: The germline gene is not matched at one end of the junction; a read error may be the cause. The CDR3, as DNA: TGTGTCACCAGTGCCCCCGGGACAGGGGGCAGTACTGAAGCTTTCTTT. Its protein product is CVTSAPGTGGSTEAFF. This chain connects TRBV24-1 to TRBJ1-1, with 12 bases fitting TRBD1. The CDR3 totals 16 residues. From germline, CDR1 is KGHDR and CDR2 SFDVKD.

The V call is TRBV5-1, the J call TRBJ1-3; possible D gene TRBD1, 5 bases. Trimming pared 4 bases from V and 0 bases from J, leaving 11 bases between. Germline V gene data show CDR1 as SGHRS and CDR2 as YFSETQ. The CDR3 runs 15 residues. CDR3 nucleotide sequence: TGCGCCAGCAGCCTCGCGGGGCTCTCTGGAAACACCATATATTTT. This sequence encodes CASSLAGLSGNTIYF.

This clonotype showed up many times. The J gene is TRBJ1-5, the V gene TRBV2; the D is unclear. V dropped 4 bases and J dropped 9 bases, with 7 bases sitting between them. The CDR3 sequence is 11 residues long. CDR1 and CDR2 from the germline V gene are SNHLY and FYNNEI. As DNA, the CDR3 is TGTGCCAGCAGTGTCGAGGGGCCCCAGCATTTT. Its translation is CASSVEGPQHF.

The gene calls are TRBV20-1 and TRBJ2-7; the D is unclear. The germline V gene has CDR1 DFQATT and CDR2 SNEGSKA (reference sequence). There are 15 residues in the CDR3. Trimming shortened V by 6 bases and J by 7 bases, and 25 bases separated the two germline ends. This CDR3 is CSAPKVVAWNHEQYF. The CDR3 DNA reads as TGCAGTGCCCCGAAGGTGGTAGCTTGGAACCATGAGCAGTACTTC.

The chain employs TRBV6-9 and TRBJ2-2; possible D gene TRBD2, 6 bases. CDR3 length equals 13 residues. The V end was cut by 3 bases, the J end by 6 bases, with 8 bases between. In germline, CDR1 is MNHGY, CDR2 SVAAGI. CDR3 sequence (DNA): TGTGCCAGCAGTTACGGGACTGCCGGGGAGCTGTTTTTT. It encodes CASSYGTAGELFF.

This clonotype was counted at least ten times. The chain joins TRBV6-7 to TRBJ2-7; weak D call: TRBD2 (6 bases). TRBV6-7 is sorted into the ORF group, with uncertain function. CDR3 length equals 17 residues. V lost 0 bases and J lost 3, with 18 bases in between. The DNA for the CDR3 is TGTGCCAGCAGTTACTCGAAAGCCTGGAGGGCCGGCTACGAGCAGTACTTC. Residues: CASSYSKAWRAGYEQYF.

About this clonotype: One end of the junction is discordant with germline, which a read error may explain. The V call is TRBV28, the J call TRBJ2-5; 7 bases are a match to TRBD1. CDR3 length: 16 residues. CDR1 and CDR2 from the germline V gene are MDHEN and SYDVKM. CDR3 amino acids: CASSLTGCPGQETHYF. The CDR3 nucleotides are TGTGCCAGCAGTTTGACAGGGTGCCCGGGTCAAGAGACCCATTACTTC. Full variable domain (missing parts from reference TRBV28 and TRBJ2-5): DVKVTQSSRYLVKRTGEKVFLECVQDMDHENMFWYRQDPGLGLRLIYFSYDVKMKEKGDIPEGYSVSREKKERFSLILESASTNQTSMYLCASSLTGCPGQETHYFGPGTRLLVL.

This clonotype was found many times. The genes are TRBV19 and TRBJ1-1; 8 bases fit TRBD1. Germline values: CDR1 LNHDA, CDR2 SQIVND (reference sequence). This CDR3 spans 13 amino acids. Unmatched junction bases numbered 5, after V lost 10 bases and J lost 1 base. Here the CDR3 DNA reads TGTGCCACTACGCAGGGGGCGAACACTGAAGCTTTCTTT. It encodes CATTQGANTEAFF.

This rearrangement joins TRBV5-1 to TRBJ2-3; the match to TRBD2 covers 12 bases. The germline V gene encodes CDR1 SGHRS and CDR2 YFSETQ. This CDR3 contains 16 residues. J was trimmed by 4 bases and V by 1 base; bases with no gene match: 4. For the CDR3, the DNA is TGCGCCAGCAGCTTGACTAGCGGGAGGTGGGCAGATACGCAGTATTTT. It encodes CASSLTSGRWADTQYF. Full variable domain (missing parts from reference TRBV5-1 and TRBJ2-3): KAGVTQTPRYLIKTRGQQVTLSCSPISGHRSVSWYQQTPGQGLQFLFEYFSETQRNKGNFPGRFSGRQFSNSRSEMNVSTLELGDSALYLCASSLTSGRWADTQYFGPGTRLTVL.

The chain carries TRBV24-1 and TRBJ1-2; D is uncertain. This CDR3 comprises 14 residues. CDR1 is KGHDR, CDR2 SFDVKD, per germline. Between the trimmed V and J ends, which lost 2 bases and 4 bases, there was a span of 10 bases. CDR3 sequence reads: CATSDWRGSYGYTF. The DNA for the CDR3 is TGTGCCACCAGTGATTGGCGGGGTTCCTATGGCTACACCTTC.

This clonotype came up many times. This chain joins TRBV20-1 and TRBJ2-3, with 10 positions matching TRBD1. V lost 2 bases, J lost 4 bases, and 6 bases stayed unmatched. Germline CDR1 and CDR2: DFQATT and SNEGSKA (reference sequence). This CDR3 has 15 residues. CDR3 nucleotides: TGCAGTGCTAGAATCGAGACAGGGGGCGCAGATACGCAGTATTTT. It encodes CSARIETGGADTQYF.

This clonotype has a count of ten or more. The chain recombines TRBV19 with TRBJ1-3, with D possibly being TRBD1 (5 bases). V lost 3 bases to trimming and J lost 2 bases, with 11 bases between them. Germline values: CDR1 LNHDA, CDR2 SQIVND (reference sequence). This CDR3 is 15 amino acids long. The CDR3 spells CASSMGLGAGNTIYF. In DNA form, the CDR3 reads TGTGCCAGTAGTATGGGTCTGGGGGCTGGAAACACCATATATTTT.

The chain carries TRBV27 and TRBJ2-1; D ambiguous. Trimming took 0 bases from V and 7 from J, leaving 7 bases between them. CDR3 length: 13 amino acids. The germline V gene has CDR1 MNHEY and CDR2 SMNVEV (reference sequence). CDR3: CASSLSHRNEQFF. Written as DNA, the CDR3 is TGTGCCAGCAGTTTATCGCATCGAAATGAGCAGTTCTTC.

In its sample, this clonotype was seen many times. The chain recombines TRBV28 with TRBJ1-4; no clear D. Trimming pared 6 bases from V and 8 bases from J, leaving 16 bases between. The CDR3 is 14 residues long. Germline V gene sequence: CDR1 MDHEN, CDR2 SYDVKM. DNA of the CDR3: TGTGCCAGCAGCCCCCGGGGAATAGAAGAAAAACTGTTTTTT. Protein product: CASSPRGIEEKLFF.

The CDR3 DNA is TGCGCCAGCAGCCCCGTGTGGGGCCTCTCCTACAATGAGCAGTTCTTC. This sequence encodes CASSPVWGLSYNEQFF. The chain employs TRBV5-1 and TRBJ2-1, with TRBD1 as a possible D gene (5 bases). The germline CDR1 and CDR2 sequences are SGHRS and YFSETQ. The CDR3 loop spans 16 amino acids. V shed 4 bases and J shed 0 bases, with 14 bases lying between them.

This chain links TRBV6-1 with TRBJ2-7, with 9 bases aligning to TRBD2. The germline CDR1 and CDR2 sequences are MNHNS and SASEGT. The CDR3 is 14 amino acids. V lost 4 bases to trimming and J lost 7 bases; unmatched junction nucleotides: 8. For the CDR3, the DNA is TGTGCCAGCAGTGGGAGGCGGGAGGGGCGGGAGCAGTACTTC. Residues: CASSGRREGREQYF.

This clonotype was picked up one time. This may be a read error, as it is one base from a much larger clone. This rearrangement joins TRBV29-1 to TRBJ2-3; 10 bases are shared with TRBD2. Germline V gene sequence: CDR1 SQVTM, CDR2 ANQGSEA. This CDR3 is built from 14 residues. CDR3 DNA sequence: TGCAGAGTTGATCTAGCGGGAGACACAGATACGCAGTATTTT. It specifies CRVDLAGDTDTQYF.

This clonotype came up a few times. A much larger clone differs from this one at a single base, so this may be a read error. The chain combines TRBV29-1 with TRBJ1-2, with 9 bases fitting TRBD1. The CDR3 covers 13 residues. The germline gives CDR1 SQVTM, CDR2 ANQGSEA. V lost 5 bases, J lost 4 bases, and 5 bases stayed unmatched. The CDR3 reads CSVIQGAGYGYTF. CDR3 in DNA: TGCAGCGTTATACAGGGGGCTGGCTATGGCTACACCTTC.

This clonotype occurred many times. The rearrangement links TRBV7-8 to TRBJ2-7, with a possible D match to TRBD1 (5 bases). Germline CDR1 and CDR2: SGHVS and FQNEAQ. This CDR3 is built from 13 residues. Trimming removed 2 bases at V and 2 bases at J, with 7 bases between. The CDR3 region has the DNA TGTGCCAGCAGCTTACGACAGACCTACGAGCAGTACTTC. Encoded protein: CASSLRQTYEQYF.

The chain is built from TRBV6-2 or TRBV6-3 and TRBJ2-7; 7 bases agree with TRBD2. Losses at the gene ends were 2 bases for V and 5 bases for J; bases not matched to a gene: 6. Germline-derived CDR1 and CDR2 are MNHEY and SVGEGT. The CDR3 totals 14 residues. CDR3 DNA: TGTGCCAGCAGTTACCGAGGCGGGGGAGACGAGCAGTACTTC. Translated, it gives CASSYRGGGDEQYF.

The V call is TRBV7-2, the J call TRBJ2-1; D possibly corresponds to TRBD2 (6 bases). The CDR3 runs to 14 residues. Germline loops: CDR1 SGHTA, CDR2 FQGNSA. V was trimmed by 1 base and J by 8 bases, leaving 12 bases between them. CDR3 loop: CASSLGGGIDEQFF. The DNA of the CDR3 is TGTGCCAGCAGCTTAGGAGGCGGGATCGATGAGCAGTTCTTC.